A selection of T cell receptor beta chains follows, all from one sample in a study of T cell repertoires in cytomegalovirus infection. These receptors have no identified antigens. Via MiXCR, TCRdb re-called the reads, giving one row per CDR3 protein. In the table there are about 920,000 distinct CDR3 sequences, roughly 31% of which are singletons. The sample in question was cultured CD8+ T cells from PBMCs, obtained from culture after CMV antigen stimulation. The source of these receptors is a human donor in good health (CMV status not recorded). Some clones in this sample may be carry-over from other donors' samples. The CDR3 runs from the conserved cysteine through the conserved F or W. A D gene is named only where the DNA matches it firmly. Not all rows give a size; the values are once, few, many and, for expanded clones, a class.

-,TRBV12-3/TRBV12-4,TRBJ1-1,TRBD1,TGTGCCAGCAGGAGAGGGACAGGAGAGAACACTGAAGCTTTCTTT,CASRRGTGENTEAFF
many,TRBV6-5,TRBJ2-3,-,TGTGCCACCAGTTACTTTGGTATCCGCACAGATACGCAGTATTTT,CATSYFGIRTDTQYF
few,TRBV19,TRBJ1-4,-,TGTGCCAGTAGTTGGACCTCTCGCCCTAATGAAAAACTGTTTTTT,CASSWTSRPNEKLFF
few,TRBV12-3/TRBV12-4,TRBJ2-1,TRBD1,TGTGCCAGCAGTCGGAAGGGGGCAGCCTACAATGAGCAGTTCTTC,CASSRKGAAYNEQFF
few,TRBV6-5,TRBJ1-5,-,TGTGCCAGCAGTGCAGACGGCGGCAATCAGCCCCAGCATTTT,CASSADGGNQPQHF
few,TRBV7-8,TRBJ2-2,-,TGTGCCAGCAGCCCATGGGGGGCGGGTGGAACCGGGGAGCTGTTTTTT,CASSPWGAGGTGELFF
-,TRBV12-3/TRBV12-4,TRBJ1-6,-,TGTGCCAGCAGTTTAGAAGACCTACCCAATTCACCCCTCCACTTT,CASSLEDLPNSPLHF
few,TRBV27,TRBJ1-2,-,TGTGCCAGCAGTTTTGAGGGGGACTATGGCTACACCTTC,CASSFEGDYGYTF
few,TRBV7-6,TRBJ1-1,-,TGTGCCAGCAGCTTGGTGACAGGTGTAAACACTGAAGCTTTCTTT,CASSLVTGVNTEAFF
few,TRBV10-3,TRBJ2-5,TRBD2,TGTGCCATCAGTGGTGGGACTAGCGGGCAAGAGACCCAGTACTTC,CAISGGTSGQETQYF
many,TRBV7-6,TRBJ2-2,-,TGTGCCAGCAGCTTAGGGGGGCACACCGGGGAGCTGTTTTTT,CASSLGGHTGELFF
-,TRBV20-1,TRBJ2-7,TRBD2,TGCAGTGCTAGTCCGGGGGGGGTCGAGCAGTACTTC,CSASPGGVEQYF
-,TRBV6-5,TRBJ2-7,TRBD1,TGTGCCAGCAGTTACTACCCGGGACAGGGGGCCCAGTACTTC,CASSYYPGQGAQYF
-,TRBV10-3,TRBJ1-5,-,TGTGCCATCACCACGGGACTCAATCAGCCCCAGCATTTT,CAITTGLNQPQHF
-,TRBV7-9,TRBJ2-5,TRBD2,TGTGCCAGCAGCCGAAGGACTAGCGGGGAAGAGACCCAGTACTTC,CASSRRTSGEETQYF
-,TRBV6-5,TRBJ2-5,TRBD1,TGTGCCAGCAGTTATTCCGGGACAGGGGCCACCATTGGGTGGGAGACCCAGTACTTC,CASSYSGTGATIGWETQYF
-,TRBV5-4,TRBJ2-2,-,TGTGCCAGCAGCTTCTACAGTGGCACCGGGGAGCTGTTTTTT,CASSFYSGTGELFF
-,TRBV7-3,TRBJ2-3,-,TGTGCCAGCAGCCCCCGGGGTCGGGTTGCAGATACGCAGTATTTT,CASSPRGRVADTQYF
-,TRBV7-6,TRBJ2-1,-,TGTGCCAGCGCTCCCCGGGGTAGCGGCTACAATGAGCAGTTCTTC,CASAPRGSGYNEQFF
-,TRBV6-2/TRBV6-3,TRBJ1-2,TRBD1,TGTGCCAGCAGTGAAGGAATAACAGGGGATGGCTACACCTTC,CASSEGITGDGYTF
few,TRBV7-9,TRBJ1-6,-,TGTGCCAGCAGCTTTGAGGGGTCAGAATCACCCCTCCACTTT,CASSFEGSESPLHF
few,TRBV5-1,TRBJ2-5,TRBD1,TGCGCCAGCAGCTTCAGGGGGTGGAACTACTTC,CASSFRGWNYF
-,TRBV2,TRBJ1-6,TRBD1,TGTGCCAGCAGTGACACAGGGGAGAATTCAACCCTCCACTTT,CASSDTGENSTLHF
-,TRBV28,TRBJ2-3,-,TGTGCCAGCAGTTTCCCCAACAGAATTTTAAGCACAGATACGCAGTATTTT,CASSFPNRILSTDTQYF
many,TRBV28,TRBJ2-1,TRBD2,TGTGCCAGCAGTTTTGCGGGGGTATACAATGAGCAGTTCTTC,CASSFAGVYNEQFF
-,TRBV4-3,TRBJ1-1,-,TGCGCCAGCAGCCAAGACATCCAATATACTGAAGCTTTCTTT,CASSQDIQYTEAFF
-,TRBV7-2,TRBJ2-5,-,TGTGCCAGCAGCTCCACCTGGGGGGGCCGAGAGACCCAGTACTTC,CASSSTWGGRETQYF
few,TRBV7-4,TRBJ2-1,TRBD2,TGTGCCAGCAGCTTCCTCCCAGGCCTACCGGGAGGTGAGCAGTTCTTC,CASSFLPGLPGGEQFF
many,TRBV7-9,TRBJ1-6,-,TGTGCCAGCAGCTTAGTTGGGGGGCTAAGGTCACCCCTCCACTTT,CASSLVGGLRSPLHF
few,TRBV29-1,TRBJ1-2,-,TGCAGCGTTGACGAGGGTCTCTTTGTGGGCTACACCTTC,CSVDEGLFVGYTF
few,TRBV5-8,TRBJ1-1,TRBD1,TGTGCCAGCAGCTTTCGCAACGAGGGGGCAGCTTTCTTT,CASSFRNEGAAFF
few,TRBV6-1,TRBJ2-5,-,TGTGCCAGCAGTGAAATAGATTGGGTTGGCGAGACCCAGTACTTC,CASSEIDWVGETQYF
few,TRBV28,TRBJ1-5,TRBD1,TGTGCCAGCAGGACAGACAGGGGGCATCAGCCCCAGCATTTT,CASRTDRGHQPQHF
-,TRBV10-2,TRBJ2-1,TRBD2,TGCGCCAGCGCTAGCGGGATTGAGCAGTTCTTC,CASASGIEQFF
many,TRBV7-8,TRBJ1-1,-,TGTGCCAGCAGCTTAGGCTCCCGGGGGCGCGGGACTGAAGCTTTCTTT,CASSLGSRGRGTEAFF
-,TRBV7-3,TRBJ1-1,-,TGTGCCAGCAGCTTAGATTCAGCTACTGAAGCTTTCTTT,CASSLDSATEAFF
few,TRBV10-2,TRBJ1-2,-,TGCGCCGGAAGGACAGAACATGGCTACACCTTC,CAGRTEHGYTF
few,TRBV12-3/TRBV12-4,TRBJ2-7,-,TGTGCCAGCAGTTTAGGAACCAGGGACGAGCAGTACTTC,CASSLGTRDEQYF
-,TRBV27,TRBJ2-7,TRBD1,TGTGCCAGCAGTTCTCGACAGGGGGCTTTCTACGAGCAGTACTTC,CASSSRQGAFYEQYF
-,TRBV5-4,TRBJ2-7,-,TGTGCCAGCAGCTTGGGGCAGGGGCAATACGAGCAGTACTTC,CASSLGQGQYEQYF
-,TRBV27,TRBJ2-5,TRBD2,TGTGCCAGCAGTAGACTAGCCGGGCGGGATGCCCAGTACTTC,CASSRLAGRDAQYF
few,TRBV7-6,TRBJ1-1,TRBD1,TGTGCCAGCAGCTGGGGACAGACGAACACTGAAGCTTTCTTT,CASSWGQTNTEAFF
-,TRBV9,TRBJ1-2,-,TGTGCCAGCAGCGTAGGGGAGAAGGGCTACACCTTC,CASSVGEKGYTF
-,TRBV27,TRBJ1-1,TRBD1,TGTGCCAGCAGCGACAGGGGGCCGGACACTGAAGCTTTCTTT,CASSDRGPDTEAFF
many,TRBV6-1,TRBJ1-2,-,TGTGCCAGCAGTCGGACCGCAGTCTATGGCTACACCTTC,CASSRTAVYGYTF
few,TRBV5-6,TRBJ2-7,-,TGTGCCAGCAGCCGACAGCGGATCTACGAGCAGTACTTC,CASSRQRIYEQYF
once,TRBV9,TRBJ2-5,TRBD1,TGTGCCAGCAGCTCCCCCGGGACAGGGAGTCGAGAGACCCAGTACTTC,CASSSPGTGSRETQYF
-,TRBV12-3/TRBV12-4,TRBJ2-1,TRBD2,TGTGCCAGCAGCACTACTAGCGGAGGGGGAAAGGAGCAGTTCTTC,CASSTTSGGGKEQFF
many,TRBV7-6,TRBJ2-2,-,TGTGCCAGCAGCTTAGTCGCTGTGGACACCGGGGAGCTGTTTTTT,CASSLVAVDTGELFF
many,TRBV4-1,TRBJ1-1,-,TGTGCCAGCAGCCCCGGACAAGGAGGGACTGAAGCTTTCTTT,CASSPGQGGTEAFF
-,TRBV7-6,TRBJ1-5,-,TGTGCCAGCAGTCCCCCCGGAACAGTTAGCAATCAGCCCCAGCATTTT,CASSPPGTVSNQPQHF
few,TRBV14,TRBJ1-1,-,TGTGCCAGCAGCCAAGGAATCCGGGGCCAGGATACTGAAGCTTTCTTT,CASSQGIRGQDTEAFF
few,TRBV6-6,TRBJ1-1,-,TGTGCCAGCAGTTATGCCGTGGGGGTCAACACTGAAGCTTTCTTT,CASSYAVGVNTEAFF
-,TRBV12-3/TRBV12-4,TRBJ2-7,-,TGTGCCAGCAGTCCCCGGGGATTTTACGAGCAGTACTTC,CASSPRGFYEQYF
many,TRBV7-6,TRBJ2-1,-,TGTGCCAGCAGCTTAGCGCGGGTAGACAATGAGCAGTTCTTC,CASSLARVDNEQFF
-,TRBV7-6,TRBJ1-2,-,TGTGCCAGCAGCATAGGGCTTACGCATGGCTACACCTTC,CASSIGLTHGYTF
few,TRBV6-1,TRBJ2-1,TRBD1,TGTGCCAGCCAGGGGGATTCCTACAATGAGCAGTTCTTC,CASQGDSYNEQFF